The entry below describes one T cell receptor beta chain. The table lists this clonotype with many counts. It lacks a known antigen. No base qualities exist here, and no much larger clone lies one base off it. This entry comes from a study of early T cells in non-severe SARS-CoV-2 infection (dated by TCRdb to the early 2020s). About the investigation overall: Bulk RNA from unsorted whole blood was used for TCR sequencing, so alpha and beta chains could not be paired. Study-wide findings and limitations: VDJdb matching was skewed toward anti-spike CD8 responses and likely underestimated virus-specific expansions, missing private and CD4 specificities.

The CDR3 sequence holds 18 residues, the cysteine and phenylalanine included. The CDR3 DNA has 54 bases and is translated from base 1. In the germline V gene, CDR1 corresponds to SGHDT and CDR2 to YYEEEE. Ends trimmed: V by 0 bases, J by 5 bases; bases unmatched to a gene: 11. Receptor libraries were prepared by 5' RACE. This sample was sequenced with a NextSeq 500. In the TCR library protocol, unique molecular identifiers were attached to individual cDNA molecules to correct for PCR bias and sequencing error. Both TCR alpha and beta chains were sequenced, and tight co-correlation was observed between alpha and beta sequence abundances in each sample. The original pipeline was this. Decombinator V4 was used to annotate the V gene, J gene and CDR3 of the TCR sequences. TCRs were defined as expanded if a significant change between any two time points was detected under a Poisson model with p below 0.0001. Abundances of TCRs were expressed as counts per million after normalisation to the total number of TCRs sequenced in each sample. TRAV1-2 paired with TRAJ12, TRAJ20 or TRAJ33 defined MAIT TCRs, while TRAV10 paired with TRAJ18 defined iNKT TCRs. VDJdb, accessed on 1 November 2021, was searched for TCRs annotated for CMV, EBV and SARS-CoV-2, and TCRs annotated for more than one antigen were excluded. The public reads were quality trimmed at Q25 with fastp and then assembled into clones with MiXCR by TCRdb, keeping productive beta chains. Every entry covers one CDR3 protein and lists the most common genes and DNA from its rows. TCRdb, not the original authors, processed these V and J calls. Recorded for this sample are more than 90,000 distinct CDR3 sequences; approximately 11% of them occurred a single time. The ten largest clones represent around 5% of the sample.

This was a case-control study nested in a cohort of healthcare workers in London, UK, who had nasopharyngeal swab PCR tests and blood samples taken every week. Between 23 and 31 March 2020, the week of the UK lockdown, healthcare workers were enrolled and then followed up weekly for as long as 16 weeks. This TCR was sampled from an adult who was a healthcare worker with PCR-confirmed SARS-CoV-2 infection or an uninfected control (not recorded which). The sequencing sample was made of whole blood. The receptor chain draws on TRBV5-6 and TRBJ2-5, and TRBD2 aligns with 12 junction nucleotides. The CDR3 corresponds to CASSLGLAGGPLLETQYF. The bases read TGTGCCAGCAGCTTGGGTCTAGCGGGAGGGCCGCTTTTGGAGACCCAGTACTTC.